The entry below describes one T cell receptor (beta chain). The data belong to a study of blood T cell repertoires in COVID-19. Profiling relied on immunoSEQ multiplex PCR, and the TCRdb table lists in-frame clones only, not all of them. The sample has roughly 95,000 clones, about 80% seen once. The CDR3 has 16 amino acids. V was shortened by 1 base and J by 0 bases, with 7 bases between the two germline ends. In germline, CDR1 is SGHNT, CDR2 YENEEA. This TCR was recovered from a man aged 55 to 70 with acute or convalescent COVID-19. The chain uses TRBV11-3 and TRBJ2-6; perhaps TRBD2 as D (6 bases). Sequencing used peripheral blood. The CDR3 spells CASSLVGLSGANVLTF. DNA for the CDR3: TGTGCCAGCAGCTTAGTGGGACTCTCTGGGGCCAACGTCCTGACTTTC.